This TCR beta chain was recovered during a study of PD-1 blockade in classical Hodgkin lymphoma. The study, taken as a whole, reports: It was CD4+ TCR diversity, not CD8+, that rose significantly by C4D1. Baseline diversity in complete responders resembled that of newly diagnosed patients.

Sequencing used immunoSEQ multiplex PCR; TCRdb keeps in-frame clones, though not all of them. The sample consists of tens of thousands of clones, roughly 78% of them appearing once. V dropped 0 bases and J dropped 9; count of bases not matched to a gene: 11. Germline CDR1 is SGDLS and CDR2 is YYNGEE. The length of the CDR3 is 15 residues. Indicated time point: cycle 4 day 1 (C4D1), after about 6 weeks of nivolumab. Each patient relapsed following autologous stem cell transplantation, and prior brentuximab vedotin exposure differed. Responses achieved at best were complete response, partial response or progressive disease. In regard to this clone: The antigen remains undetermined.

The chain carries TRBV9 and TRBJ2-7, with 8 positions matching TRBD1. Sequencing was performed on peripheral blood mononuclear cells (PBMCs), taken before the fourth cycle of nivolumab. The receptor was derived from a human donor with classical Hodgkin lymphoma. The CDR3 DNA reads TGTGCCAGCAGCGTAGACCCGGCAGGGGGCGGCGTGCAGTACTTC. Its translation: CASSVDPAGGGVQYF. Full variable domain (rest looked up from reference TRBV9 and TRBJ2-7): DSGVTQTPKHLITATGQRVTLRCSPRSGDLSVYWYQQSLDQGLQFLIQYYNGEERAKGNILERFSAQQFPDLHSELNLSSLELGDSALYFCASSVDPAGGGVQYFGPGTRLTVT.